The rows below give T cell receptor beta chains drawn from one sample of a study of PD-L1 blockade in urothelial cancer. The protocol was immunoSEQ multiplex PCR, while the TCRdb copy is restricted to in-frame clones and leaves out a portion. The sample includes under 60,000 clones, about 88% seen only once; the top ten take roughly 3.3%. The sequenced sample was PBMCs, obtained around atezolizumab (anti-PD-L1) treatment. The receptors come from a man between 65 and 85 years old with urothelial cancer. Both conserved end residues are part of each CDR3. Fields, in order: V gene, clone size, D gene, J gene, CDR3 DNA, CDR3 protein. The D gene is left open where the match is weak. Clone size is given for some rows only: seen once, a few or many times, or a class if the clone is expanded.

v_call: TRBV4-1
clone_size: NA
d_call: NA
j_call: TRBJ1-2
cdr3_nt: TGCGCCAGCAGCCAACTCTCGGGCTATGGCTACACCTTC
cdr3_aa: CASSQLSGYGYTF

v_call: TRBV2
clone_size: NA
d_call: TRBD1
j_call: TRBJ1-1
cdr3_nt: TGTGCCAGCAGGGGACAGGGGGCATGGACTGAAGCTTTCTTT
cdr3_aa: CASRGQGAWTEAFF

v_call: TRBV28
clone_size: NA
d_call: TRBD1
j_call: TRBJ2-1
cdr3_nt: TGTGCCAGCAGTACAGGGGTGGTGGAGTTCTTC
cdr3_aa: CASSTGVVEFF

v_call: TRBV4-3
clone_size: NA
d_call: NA
j_call: TRBJ1-2
cdr3_nt: TGCGCCAGCAGCCAAGAGTTAGAGGCTGGCTACACCTTC
cdr3_aa: CASSQELEAGYTF

v_call: TRBV5-6
clone_size: NA
d_call: NA
j_call: TRBJ2-3
cdr3_nt: TGTGCCAGCAGCTTTAGGGAAGCGGGTACGCAGTATTTT
cdr3_aa: CASSFREAGTQYF

v_call: TRBV25-1
clone_size: NA
d_call: NA
j_call: TRBJ2-1
cdr3_nt: TGTGCCAGCAGTGAAGTGGGGCGGCATGAGCAGTTCTTC
cdr3_aa: CASSEVGRHEQFF

v_call: TRBV7-2
clone_size: NA
d_call: NA
j_call: TRBJ2-5
cdr3_nt: TGTGCCAGCAGCCTTCTATGGGAGACCCAGTACTTC
cdr3_aa: CASSLLWETQYF

v_call: TRBV9
clone_size: NA
d_call: NA
j_call: TRBJ1-3
cdr3_nt: TGTGCCAGCAGCGTCACGCAGGACAGTCGAGGAAACACCATATATTTT
cdr3_aa: CASSVTQDSRGNTIYF

v_call: TRBV19
clone_size: NA
d_call: TRBD2
j_call: TRBJ2-1
cdr3_nt: TGTGCCAGTAAGACTAGCGGGGCCCAGAGCTCCTACAATGAGCAGTTCTTC
cdr3_aa: CASKTSGAQSSYNEQFF

v_call: TRBV20-1
clone_size: once
d_call: NA
j_call: TRBJ2-7
cdr3_nt: TGCAGTGCTACAGGGGCGCGCGAGCAGTACTTC
cdr3_aa: CSATGAREQYF

v_call: TRBV19
clone_size: NA
d_call: TRBD1
j_call: TRBJ1-5
cdr3_nt: TGTGCCAGTAGTATAGGTACAGGGGGTAATCAGCCCCAGCATTTT
cdr3_aa: CASSIGTGGNQPQHF

v_call: TRBV19
clone_size: NA
d_call: NA
j_call: TRBJ2-5
cdr3_nt: TGTGCCAGTAGGGGGTCGGAGGTGTCAGAGACCCAGTACTTC
cdr3_aa: CASRGSEVSETQYF

v_call: TRBV28
clone_size: few
d_call: TRBD2
j_call: TRBJ2-7
cdr3_nt: TGTGCCAGCAGTTACCCCCTAGCGGGGGACGTTGACTTC
cdr3_aa: CASSYPLAGDVDF

v_call: TRBV4-3
clone_size: few
d_call: NA
j_call: TRBJ1-4
cdr3_nt: TGCGCCAGCAGCCGAAACGGTCGGTCGAATGAAAAACTGTTTTTT
cdr3_aa: CASSRNGRSNEKLFF

v_call: TRBV30
clone_size: NA
d_call: NA
j_call: TRBJ1-6
cdr3_nt: TGTGCCTGGACCCCAGGGAATAATTCACCCCTCCACTTT
cdr3_aa: CAWTPGNNSPLHF

v_call: TRBV5-1
clone_size: few
d_call: NA
j_call: TRBJ1-2
cdr3_nt: TGCGCCAGCAGCTGGGGAATACAGGGTTATGGCTACACCTTC
cdr3_aa: CASSWGIQGYGYTF

v_call: TRBV11-2
clone_size: NA
d_call: TRBD2
j_call: TRBJ2-3
cdr3_nt: TGTGCCAGCAGCTTAACGGGGGGGCCGACAGATACGCAGTATTTT
cdr3_aa: CASSLTGGPTDTQYF

v_call: TRBV6-6
clone_size: NA
d_call: NA
j_call: TRBJ2-7
cdr3_nt: TGTGCCAGCAGTTACTCGAGTACGCAGCAGTACTTC
cdr3_aa: CASSYSSTQQYF

v_call: TRBV5-6
clone_size: NA
d_call: NA
j_call: TRBJ1-5
cdr3_nt: TGTGCCAGCAGCTTGTCAGGAACTCAGCCCCAGCATTTT
cdr3_aa: CASSLSGTQPQHF

v_call: TRBV19
clone_size: NA
d_call: NA
j_call: TRBJ2-2
cdr3_nt: TGTGCCAGTAGTATAAAGTCGGGCACCGGGGAGCTGTTTTTT
cdr3_aa: CASSIKSGTGELFF

v_call: TRBV15
clone_size: NA
d_call: NA
j_call: TRBJ1-1
cdr3_nt: TGTGCCACCAGCAGAGTAGCAGGGAAGAACACTGAAGCTTTCTTT
cdr3_aa: CATSRVAGKNTEAFF

v_call: TRBV5-1
clone_size: NA
d_call: NA
j_call: TRBJ1-2
cdr3_nt: TGCGCCAGCAGCATTCAGGGCGGCACTAACTATGGCTACACCTTC
cdr3_aa: CASSIQGGTNYGYTF

v_call: TRBV7-2
clone_size: NA
d_call: TRBD1
j_call: TRBJ1-3
cdr3_nt: TGTGCCAGCAGCTTTTTATCGGAGGGACAGAGCGTAAGAAACACCATATATTTT
cdr3_aa: CASSFLSEGQSVRNTIYF

v_call: TRBV28
clone_size: NA
d_call: NA
j_call: TRBJ1-5
cdr3_nt: TGTGCCGTTGAGGGTTTAGGTCAGCCCCAGCATTTT
cdr3_aa: CAVEGLGQPQHF

v_call: TRBV5-4
clone_size: NA
d_call: TRBD1
j_call: TRBJ2-5
cdr3_nt: TGTGCCAGCAGCTCTCGCGGGACAGGGGGGTCCCGGCTCGAGACCCAGTACTTC
cdr3_aa: CASSSRGTGGSRLETQYF

v_call: TRBV29-1
clone_size: NA
d_call: NA
j_call: TRBJ2-1
cdr3_nt: TGCAGCGTCCAGGGAACAGCGTACAATGAGCAGTTCTTC
cdr3_aa: CSVQGTAYNEQFF

v_call: TRBV5-4
clone_size: NA
d_call: NA
j_call: TRBJ2-5
cdr3_nt: TGTGCCAGCAGCACTACAGGCCGAGAGACCCAGTACTTC
cdr3_aa: CASSTTGRETQYF

v_call: TRBV7-9
clone_size: NA
d_call: TRBD2
j_call: TRBJ2-1
cdr3_nt: TGTGCCAGCAGCACCACTAGCGGGAGGGGAAGTGAGCAGTTCTTC
cdr3_aa: CASSTTSGRGSEQFF

v_call: TRBV7-9
clone_size: once
d_call: TRBD1
j_call: TRBJ2-1
cdr3_nt: TGTGCCAGCAGCTTAGCTACCGGGACAGGGGGTGGGGAGCAGTTCTTC
cdr3_aa: CASSLATGTGGGEQFF

v_call: TRBV14
clone_size: few
d_call: TRBD1
j_call: TRBJ2-7
cdr3_nt: TGTGCCAGCAGCCACCCAGGACAGGGCAGGACCTACGAGCAGTACTTC
cdr3_aa: CASSHPGQGRTYEQYF

v_call: TRBV12-5
clone_size: NA
d_call: NA
j_call: TRBJ1-4
cdr3_nt: TGTGCTAGTGCCCGGGGGGCTTATGAAAAACTGTTTTTT
cdr3_aa: CASARGAYEKLFF

v_call: TRBV25-1
clone_size: once
d_call: TRBD2
j_call: TRBJ2-1
cdr3_nt: TGTGCCAGCAGAGCACCGGGACTAGCGCCTTACAATGAGCAGTTCTTC
cdr3_aa: CASRAPGLAPYNEQFF

v_call: TRBV7-2
clone_size: NA
d_call: NA
j_call: TRBJ2-7
cdr3_nt: TGTGCCAGCAGCTTAGGAGCATCCTACGAGCAGTACTTC
cdr3_aa: CASSLGASYEQYF

v_call: TRBV2
clone_size: NA
d_call: NA
j_call: TRBJ2-1
cdr3_nt: TGTGCCAGCAGTGGTCGCAGGGGATTCAGCGAGCAGTTCTTC
cdr3_aa: CASSGRRGFSEQFF

v_call: TRBV6-6
clone_size: NA
d_call: NA
j_call: TRBJ1-6
cdr3_nt: TGTGCCAGCAGTTACGCGGGGGCTGATTCACCCCTCCACTTT
cdr3_aa: CASSYAGADSPLHF

v_call: TRBV4-3
clone_size: NA
d_call: NA
j_call: TRBJ2-1
cdr3_nt: TGCGCCAGCAGCCAAGAAGGCGCCAGGAATGAGCAGTTCTTC
cdr3_aa: CASSQEGARNEQFF

v_call: TRBV6-1
clone_size: few
d_call: TRBD1
j_call: TRBJ2-7
cdr3_nt: TGTGCCAGCAGAACAGGGGAGTACTCCTACGAGCAGTACTTC
cdr3_aa: CASRTGEYSYEQYF

v_call: TRBV7-2
clone_size: NA
d_call: TRBD1
j_call: TRBJ1-2
cdr3_nt: TGTGCCAGCAGCAAGGGACAGGGGGCGGGCTACACCTTC
cdr3_aa: CASSKGQGAGYTF

v_call: TRBV7-9
clone_size: few
d_call: NA
j_call: TRBJ1-5
cdr3_nt: TGTGCCAGCAGCCCCGAAGGACTCAATCAGCCCCAGCATTTT
cdr3_aa: CASSPEGLNQPQHF

v_call: TRBV7-2
clone_size: NA
d_call: NA
j_call: TRBJ2-3
cdr3_nt: TGTGCCAGCAGCTCAGGGTCCAGCTATGGAGATACGCAGTATTTT
cdr3_aa: CASSSGSSYGDTQYF

v_call: TRBV4-1
clone_size: NA
d_call: NA
j_call: TRBJ1-4
cdr3_nt: TGCGCCAGCAGCTACCGGGGTGCAACTAATGAAAAACTGTTTTTT
cdr3_aa: CASSYRGATNEKLFF

v_call: TRBV18
clone_size: NA
d_call: TRBD2
j_call: TRBJ2-1
cdr3_nt: TGTGCCAGCTCACCAGCCGGGACTAGCCCCTCTAGAAACAATGAGCAGTTCTTC
cdr3_aa: CASSPAGTSPSRNNEQFF

v_call: TRBV7-3
clone_size: NA
d_call: NA
j_call: TRBJ2-1
cdr3_nt: TGTGCCAGCAGCTTAATGGGGGGAGGCGGCAATGAGCAGTTCTTC
cdr3_aa: CASSLMGGGGNEQFF

v_call: TRBV5-4
clone_size: NA
d_call: TRBD1
j_call: TRBJ1-2
cdr3_nt: TGTGCCAGCAGCCGAGAACAGACAGGGGGAATTAGCTATGGCTACACCTTC
cdr3_aa: CASSREQTGGISYGYTF

v_call: TRBV6-5
clone_size: NA
d_call: NA
j_call: TRBJ1-2
cdr3_nt: TGTGCCAGCAGTTACGACCCGGATTCACGAGGTGGCTACACCTTC
cdr3_aa: CASSYDPDSRGGYTF

v_call: TRBV30
clone_size: NA
d_call: NA
j_call: TRBJ1-1
cdr3_nt: TGTGCCTGGACCCGGGACATAGATACTGAAGCTTTCTTT
cdr3_aa: CAWTRDIDTEAFF

v_call: TRBV7-9
clone_size: NA
d_call: NA
j_call: TRBJ1-4
cdr3_nt: TGTGCCAGCAGCTTAGGGGGGACACATCACCCAACTAATGAAAAACTGTTTTTT
cdr3_aa: CASSLGGTHHPTNEKLFF

v_call: TRBV9
clone_size: NA
d_call: TRBD1
j_call: TRBJ2-3
cdr3_nt: TGTGCCAGCAGCGCTAGGGACAGGCAAGGGGGAAAGGATACGCAGTATTTT
cdr3_aa: CASSARDRQGGKDTQYF

v_call: TRBV6-1
clone_size: NA
d_call: TRBD2
j_call: TRBJ2-7
cdr3_nt: TGTGCCAGCAGCTTCCTAGCGGAGACCTACGAGCAGTACTTC
cdr3_aa: CASSFLAETYEQYF

v_call: TRBV10-3
clone_size: NA
d_call: TRBD2
j_call: TRBJ2-3
cdr3_nt: TGTGCCATCAGTGACCCCACCCGGGGGGACGTCACAGATACGCAGTATTTT
cdr3_aa: CAISDPTRGDVTDTQYF